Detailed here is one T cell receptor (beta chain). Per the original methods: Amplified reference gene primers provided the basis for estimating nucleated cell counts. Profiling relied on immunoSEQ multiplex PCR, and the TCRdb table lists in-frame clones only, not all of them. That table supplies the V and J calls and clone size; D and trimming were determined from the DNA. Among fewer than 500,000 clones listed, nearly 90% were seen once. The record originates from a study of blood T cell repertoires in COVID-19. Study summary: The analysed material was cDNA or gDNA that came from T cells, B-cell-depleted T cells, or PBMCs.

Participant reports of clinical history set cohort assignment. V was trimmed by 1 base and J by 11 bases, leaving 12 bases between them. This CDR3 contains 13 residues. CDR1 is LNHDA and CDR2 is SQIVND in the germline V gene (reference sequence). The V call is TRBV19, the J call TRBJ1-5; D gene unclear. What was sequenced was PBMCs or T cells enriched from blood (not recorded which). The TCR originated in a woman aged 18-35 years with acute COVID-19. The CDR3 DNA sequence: TGTGCCAGTAGTATAGGGGGAGCTAGATCCCAGCATTTT. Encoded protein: CASSIGGARSQHF.